This T cell receptor (beta chain) was captured by sequencing in a study of cytomegalovirus exposure and HLA in healthy donors (dated by TCRdb to 2017 to 2019). Background for the entire study: In an earlier analysis of about 560 of the donors, 276 Gb of sequence data and about 110 million unique TCR beta sequences from approximately 180 million T cells were reported. The study aimed to test whether cataloging public T cell receptors could reveal signatures of past pathogen exposure. To study patterns of TCR occurrence, a later analysis re-analyzed previously published TCR beta repertoires from several hundred donors and added high-resolution HLA genotyping. A later genetic analysis took genome-wide SNP genotypes for about 55% of the 666 donors and used that subset as a discovery cohort. Roughly 300 gigabases of sequencing data and approximately 93 million unique TCR sequences were included in an early release covering 550 to 800 HLA-typed donors. The study combined high-throughput TCR immunosequencing, statistical association of individual TCRs with disease status, and machine learning to predict cytomegalovirus infection status. Class I and class II HLA loci were covered by the typing at four-digit resolution. An earlier analysis of 500 to 750 of the donors applied high-throughput TCR beta sequencing to assess whether each TCR beta V gene segment acted as functional or pseudogenic. All discovery cohort repertoires had been generated using a single sequencing platform. Typing coverage differed by locus: A, B, C, DRB1 and DQB1 were typed in roughly 620-630 donors, DQA1 in about 510, DPA1 in 600 to 610, and DPB1 in approximately 450. The later analysis used no new phenotypic data to find candidate immune exposures, relying instead on TCR beta sequences and their occurrence across donors. The genetic ancestry cluster associated with self-reported Caucasian donors included 81% of the 350 to 500 genotyped donors. Several DR-DQ haplotypes were treated as single units for association and clustering because of strong linkage in the cohort. The study profiled the T cell repertoires of 550 to 700 subjects by immunosequencing and related them to cytomegalovirus serostatus. Among about 410 genotyped donors of the cohort, an average of around 250,000 unique TCR beta nucleotide sequences was sequenced per donor, of which 15% to 20% were non-productive. In addition to the first cohort of around 670 subjects, a separate validation cohort of 120 different subjects was used. Donor age, sex, ethnicity and CMV serostatus were compiled alongside the repertoire data. What the work shows at the level of the full study, not this receptor alone: According to the authors, the approach could potentially be generalized to other disease states and immunological phenotypes. Across donors, most TCR sequences were observed very rarely, whereas some public TCRs were present in many individuals. When HLA alleles, especially DR and DQ, strongly co-occurred, attributing TCR associations to individual alleles was difficult. Only TCR beta chains were sequenced in this cohort, and the absence of alpha or paired-chain data limited detectable features. According to a later genetic analysis, donors in an Asian-associated ancestry cluster had fewer N-insertions in productive TCRs than the roughly 700-donor mean. Compared with equally common non-associated chains, HLA-associated TCR beta chains in a later analysis were more clonally expanded and had lower generation probabilities. HLA typing was unavailable for some donors at each locus, so association tests used only the typed subset. The presence/absence analyses assumed that sequencing depth was roughly uniform across donors, and that assumption may not be true. The earlier analysis of 587 of the donors excluded fewer than 20 rarely observed V segments, including chromosome 9 orphons, because counts were too low. The study gave a list of over 150 TCR beta chains associated with cytomegalovirus. In a later genetic analysis, a missense DCLRE1C variant was associated with V-gene and J-gene trimming of TCR beta chains, and the association was replicated in an independent cohort. Correlated functional status among segregating V segments might be attributable to linkage disequilibrium, but an unknown experimental factor could not be ruled out. The sequencing pipeline was judged likely to have produced a cluster of highly shared sequence variants as a technical artifact. A later analysis found that most CMV-associated TCR beta chains appeared HLA-restricted, with HLA associations seemingly driven largely by CMV exposure. A further reported finding was that TCR beta sequences accurately predicted the HLA-A and HLA-B alleles for most subjects in the first cohort. The 87-base-pair reads could not distinguish some IMGT-functional V segments, including TRBV6-2 and TRBV6-3, so those segments were excluded. In a later analysis, the rate of TCR association differed among HLA loci, with DRB1 alleles having the most associated TCRs and HLA-C alleles having the fewest. The only immune exposure information available for the cohort was CMV serostatus. A later analysis associated about 16,000 TCR beta sequences with specific HLA alleles at a false discovery rate of 0.05. The classifier was reported to diagnose cytomegalovirus status with high specificity and sensitivity in both the original and validation cohorts. In an earlier analysis of some 550 of the donors, most TCR beta V segments were observed in productive rearrangements about 87% or about 30% of the time, broadly matching IMGT annotations. According to a later analysis, parvovirus B19, influenza, CMV and Epstein-Barr virus appeared linked to several top co-occurrence clusters. In vitro tests confirmed that a few of the cytomegalovirus-associated TCR beta chains recognize cytomegalovirus antigens.

CDR1 and CDR2, looked up from the germline V gene, are SGHRS and YFSETQ. V is pared back by 3 bases and J by 7 bases, with 19 bases lying between the germline termini. Including cysteine and phenylalanine, the CDR3 has 16 amino acids. Just the 48-base CDR3 DNA is kept, in frame starting at base 1. Receptors were amplified or captured by the immunoSEQ multiplex PCR assay. For the multiplex PCR, a mixture combining 60 forward primers for TCR Vbeta segments and 13 reverse primers for TCR Jbeta segments was used. A multiplex PCR assay on genomic DNA amplified the CDR3 region of rearranged TCR beta genes. The Illumina HiSeq System was used to sequence the amplified TCR beta libraries as 87-base-pair reads. Per the source publication's procedure: A later analysis tallied tens of millions of unique TCR beta chains across the 550 to 850 repertoires, and around 12 million of those chains were shared by two or more donors. Raw reads were error-corrected and collapsed into unique sequences with a nearest-neighbor algorithm that merged closely related sequences to remove PCR and sequencing errors. CDR3 sequences were aligned to IMGT reference sequences to assign V, D and J gene segments. Each retained sequence needed at least a six-nucleotide match to both a V gene segment and a J gene segment. Rearrangements were classified as productive when the CDR3 lacked stop codons and remained in frame with V and J, and all other rearrangements were classified as non-productive. CDR3 was defined according to IMGT convention as the region running from the second conserved V-encoded cysteine to the conserved J-encoded phenylalanine. The earlier analysis of about 590 of the donors excluded sequences that lacked an unambiguous match to a single V gene segment. In an earlier analysis of 450 to 700 of the donors, V segments were called functional above 56.7% productive rearrangements and were called segregating when the between-donor standard deviation exceeded 5%. A statistical classification framework was built to diagnose cytomegalovirus status from the catalog of TCR beta chain sequences. V and J gene assignment, in a later analysis, came from comparing TCR nucleotide sequences with IMGT/GENE-DB human TR gene sequences. A later analysis assigned CDR3 sequences and most-parsimonious VDJ recombination scenarios with the TCRdist pipeline. In a later analysis, each TCR beta chain was defined by its CDR3 amino acid sequence together with its V-gene family, and reads without a unique V-gene family were excluded. A later analysis removed over 500 highly shared, low-generation-probability nucleotide sequences to deal with suspected cross-contamination and a sequencing artifact. A later analysis calculated a clonal expansion index for each public chain from normalized within-repertoire ranks of inferred template counts. Generation probabilities in a later analysis came from a VDJ recombination model fitted to out-of-frame rearrangements, and those results were checked against IGoR. In a later analysis, hypergeometric tests were used to score TCR-TCR, TCR-HLA and TCR-CMV co-occurrence, with a repertoire-size bias correction applied to TCR pairs. A later analysis estimated false discovery rates by permuting HLA or CMV assignments 20 times. In a later analysis, co-occurring TCRs were grouped with DBSCAN, and TCRdist sequence similarity was added when clustering was performed within HLA-allele-positive subsets. Repertoires with fewer than 30,000 or more than 120,000 public chains were left out of co-occurrence clustering, as were four to six repertoires with anomalous nucleotide sharing. What TCRdb holds here is the immuneACCESS table cut down to in-frame rearrangements. Part of the clones is not present; checked against another copy, under half of the missing clones reflect an unresolved V gene, and the others are unexplained. The V and J calls and clone size are taken from that table; D and trimming were inferred from the DNA. The table for this sample lists about 160,000 clones. Clones ranked in the top ten supply 1.3% of the sample.

Points on this clone: Its antigen remains undetermined.

In total, 500 to 700 healthy bone marrow donors made up the cohort. At the time of sampling, every cohort member was nominally healthy, though immune exposures that went unrecorded were likely present. The donor was CMV seronegative and belonged to the group of around 400 seronegative cohort members. A peripheral blood sample was provided by each donor, and peripheral blood mononuclear cells were used for TCR beta sequencing. Genomic DNA extraction from the blood cell samples was performed with the Qiagen DNeasy Blood Extraction Kit. The sequence joins TRBV5-1 to TRBJ2-2; TRBD1 could be the D gene, as 6 bases match. The origin of this receptor is a woman in her sixties or seventies in good health and CMV-seronegative. Sample: PBMCs. The nucleotides are TGCGCCAGCAGCTCCCTCGGGCAGGGGCGAGACGGGGAGCTGTTTTTT. Protein translation: CASSSLGQGRDGELFF.